Below are 14 T cell receptor beta chains sequenced from a single sample in a study of shared clonotypes between healthy human individuals. Using immunoSEQ multiplex PCR, the repertoire was profiled, and TCRdb retains in-frame clones only, with some absent. This sample has 470,000 or so clones, with around 80% found just once. Sequencing was carried out using PBMCs. Receptors originate from a woman in her thirties or forties in good health. Some clones in this sample may be carry-over from other donors' samples.

This chain joins TRBV7-9 and TRBJ2-2, with 8 nucleotides matching TRBD1. J lost 6 bases, V lost 1 base, and 4 bases had no gene match. The CDR3 has 15 amino acids. Germline CDR1 is SEHNR and CDR2 is FQNEAQ (reference sequence). The CDR3 protein is CASSLDGTGSGELFF. The DNA of the CDR3 is TGTGCCAGCAGCTTAGATGGGACAGGATCCGGGGAGCTGTTTTTT.

The gene calls are TRBV7-2 and TRBJ2-2; D may match TRBD1 or TRBD2 (6 bases each). Trimming took off 3 bases at V and 2 bases at J, with 13 bases between the two ends. CDR3 length equals 16 residues. Germline V gene data show CDR1 as SGHTA and CDR2 as FQGNSA. The CDR3 here is CASSFGGRGNTGELFF. CDR3 nucleotide sequence: TGTGCCAGCAGCTTCGGGGGCAGGGGAAACACCGGGGAGCTGTTTTTT.

The chain couples TRBV9 to TRBJ2-3, with D perhaps matching TRBD2 (6 bases). Germline CDR1 and CDR2: SGDLS and YYNGEE. V was clipped by 4 bases and J by 2 bases, with 14 bases between them. The CDR3 has 15 residues. The CDR3 loop is CASSLGLLNTDTQYF. CDR3 bases: TGTGCCAGCAGCCTTGGACTATTGAACACAGATACGCAGTATTTT.

This clone was seen only once. The chain combines TRBV14 with TRBJ2-1; D may be TRBD1 or TRBD2 (5 bases each). The CDR3 loop spans 17 amino acids. V gave up 4 bases and J gave up 9 bases, with 25 bases separating them. The germline gives CDR1 SGHDN, CDR2 FVKESK. The CDR3 region is CASSPPGASPRKGEQFF. CDR3 in DNA: TGTGCCAGCAGCCCCCCCGGGGCTTCCCCACGTAAGGGTGAGCAGTTCTTC.

The chain combines TRBV5-1 with TRBJ2-1, with 9 bases aligning to TRBD2. CDR1 SGHRS and CDR2 YFSETQ come from the germline V gene. The CDR3 is made up of 16 amino acids. V dropped 4 bases and J dropped 8; count of bases not matched to a gene: 13. CDR3 amino acids: CASSPSWGGRGDEQFF. Here the CDR3 DNA reads TGCGCCAGCAGCCCGTCATGGGGCGGGAGGGGCGATGAGCAGTTCTTC.

Notes on this clone: Other DNA sequences of this sample code for an identical CDR3. The chain employs TRBV19 and TRBJ2-1; 11 bases line up with TRBD2. The V gene end was trimmed by 5 bases and the J gene end by 4 bases; junction bases not matched to a gene: 1. Germline assignment: CDR1 LNHDA and CDR2 SQIVND (reference sequence). This CDR3 comprises 14 residues. The CDR3 reads CASSRLAGYNEQFF. Here the CDR3 DNA reads TGTGCCAGTAGTCGACTAGCGGGGTACAATGAGCAGTTCTTC.

The chain joins TRBV27 to TRBJ2-1; TRBD2 matches at 8 bases. V lost 6 bases to trimming and J lost 12 bases; unmatched junction nucleotides: 19. Germline lookup yields CDR1 MNHEY and CDR2 SMNVEV (reference sequence). CDR3 length: 16 residues. This CDR3 reads CASRQIAGPPTMGQFF. The CDR3 DNA sequence: TGTGCCAGCAGACAGATAGCGGGACCTCCCACAATGGGGCAGTTCTTC.

The DNA of the CDR3 is TGTGCCAGCAAATCGGGGCCTAGCACAGATACGCAGTATTTT. Protein sequence: CASKSGPSTDTQYF. V usage is TRBV6-6 and J usage is TRBJ2-3, with D perhaps given as TRBD1 or TRBD2 (5 bases each). Trimming removed 7 bases at V and 0 bases at J, with 11 bases between. Germline-derived CDR1 and CDR2 are MNHNY and SVGAGI (reference sequence). The CDR3 spans 14 residues.

The rearrangement links TRBV30 to TRBJ1-1; D remains ambiguous. V lost 4 bases to trimming and J lost 3 bases, with 6 bases between them. Per the germline V gene, CDR1 is GTSNPN and CDR2 is SVGIG (reference sequence). This CDR3 contains 11 residues. The CDR3 sequence is CAWNGYTEAFF. The CDR3 DNA reads TGTGCCTGGAACGGTTACACTGAAGCTTTCTTT.

This clone was detected a few times. The J gene is TRBJ2-3, the V gene TRBV29-1; D perhaps matches TRBD1 (6 bases). This CDR3 has 15 residues. CDR1 is SQVTM, CDR2 ANQGSEA, per germline. Trimming took 7 bases from V and 0 from J, leaving 17 bases between them. The CDR3 spells CSAEGSRGSTDTQYF. CDR3 DNA sequence: TGCAGCGCCGAGGGGTCCAGGGGTAGCACAGATACGCAGTATTTT.

This chain joins TRBV25-1 and TRBJ2-7, with 8 nucleotides matching TRBD2. V shed 6 bases and J 0 bases; nucleotides not matched to a gene: 7. The CDR3 is 15 amino acids. The V gene's germline CDR1 is MGHDK and CDR2 SYGVNS. CDR3 region: CASSGGLGGSYEQYF. The CDR3 nucleotides are TGTGCCAGCAGCGGGGGACTAGGGGGCTCCTACGAGCAGTACTTC.

V is TRBV7-2 and J is TRBJ2-5; D remains unclear. The CDR3 contains 12 residues. The V end lost 4 bases, the J end lost 4 bases, and 7 bases lay between the germline ends. Germline CDR1 SGHTA, CDR2 FQGNSA. The CDR3 is CASSSTGETQYF. The CDR3 nucleotides are TGTGCCAGCAGCTCGACCGGAGAGACCCAGTACTTC.

The chain employs TRBV15 and TRBJ2-1, with unresolved D. The CDR3 runs to 15 residues. The V gene's germline CDR1 is LNHNV and CDR2 YYDKDF (reference sequence). V lost 0 bases and J lost 4, with 10 bases in between. The CDR3 DNA follows: TGTGCCACCAGCAGAGAACCCAGTAGTTACAATGAGCAGTTCTTC. Translated: CATSREPSSYNEQFF.

DNA for the CDR3: TGTGCCAGCAGTTTAGAAACAGGGCCTATCTACGAGCAGTACTTC. It is translated as CASSLETGPIYEQYF. The V and J genes are TRBV27 and TRBJ2-7; D is possibly TRBD1 (6 bases). The germline V gene encodes CDR1 MNHEY and CDR2 SMNVEV (reference sequence). V lost 2 bases and J lost 3, with 14 bases in between. This CDR3 has 15 amino acids.